The rows below give T cell receptor beta chains drawn from one sample of a study of patients and donors after allogeneic stem cell transplantation. TCRdb reprocessed the RT-PCR reads with MiXCR, giving one entry per CDR3 protein. Altogether about 960,000 distinct CDR3 sequences are present, about 20% being singletons, with the ten largest covering 5.5% to 6.5%. Sequenced: blood, either unsorted or a sorted T cell fraction (not recorded which). These receptors came from a human donor who was either an allogeneic HSCT recipient or a stem cell or donor lymphocyte infusion donor (not recorded which). It is not recorded whose cells these are; they may come from a transplant donor. CDR3s include the opening cysteine and the closing phenylalanine or tryptophan. The order of the fields is V gene, J gene, CDR3 protein.

TRBV12-3/TRBV12-4,TRBJ2-1,CASSLRTGGKNEQFF
TRBV20-1,TRBJ1-2,CSARDRTGVVGYTF
TRBV11-2,TRBJ1-2,CASRILKEANYGYTF
TRBV7-6,TRBJ2-7,CASSLTRDGSYEQYF
TRBV7-9,TRBJ2-5,CASSANQGQGRTQYF
TRBV3-1,TRBJ2-2,CASSPYLGGRASGELFF
TRBV6-2/TRBV6-3,TRBJ2-5,CASRRGDGQETQYF
TRBV3-1,TRBJ2-7,CASSKGLQRDF
TRBV4-1,TRBJ2-7,CASSHRDVSYEQYF
TRBV12-3/TRBV12-4,TRBJ1-2,CASSPQGVRYGYTF
TRBV12-3/TRBV12-4,TRBJ2-5,CASSYAGGGETQYF
TRBV29-1,TRBJ2-7,CSVDQGGSSYEQYF
TRBV6-5,TRBJ2-7,CASSYSKTTSSLDEQYF
TRBV4-3,TRBJ2-7,CASSQEQGANEQYF
TRBV18,TRBJ1-2,CASSRKSGQGGYTF
TRBV5-6,TRBJ2-2,CASSPPNRNTGELFF
TRBV6-1,TRBJ1-1,CASISFGGNTEAFF
TRBV6-5,TRBJ2-2,CASSYTILGELFF
TRBV7-6,TRBJ2-5,CASSLPSGRKGGTQYF
TRBV12-3/TRBV12-4,TRBJ2-2,CASTGRGGSDRPQNTGELFF
TRBV9,TRBJ1-3,CASSVEGNTIYF
TRBV7-3,TRBJ1-1,CASSPERVPERAFF
TRBV6-1,TRBJ1-2,CASNGNNYGYTF
TRBV25-1,TRBJ2-7,CASSPWEGPYEQYF
TRBV20-1,TRBJ1-2,CSARVGSGGGHGYTF
TRBV7-2,TRBJ1-4,CASSPTLTNEKLFF
TRBV20-1,TRBJ2-1,CSVPRKGTSGDNEQFF
TRBV14,TRBJ2-7,CASSQGIRDIEQYF
TRBV6-1,TRBJ2-7,CASKRAGGDYEQYF
TRBV15,TRBJ2-7,CATSPLGYQGSEQYF
TRBV6-5,TRBJ1-1,CASSYSRQRNTEAFF
TRBV14,TRBJ2-1,CASSLTRGALNEQFF
TRBV7-2,TRBJ1-2,CASSPDGRNYGYTF
TRBV9,TRBJ2-7,CASSPGAASYEQYF
TRBV7-8,TRBJ2-3,CASSFPIQGQGTDTQYF
TRBV5-1,TRBJ2-3,CASSAGTSGRYSTDTQYF
TRBV6-1,TRBJ2-3,CATTSGQGTDTQYF
TRBV20-1,TRBJ1-2,CSARGWTGSYGYTF